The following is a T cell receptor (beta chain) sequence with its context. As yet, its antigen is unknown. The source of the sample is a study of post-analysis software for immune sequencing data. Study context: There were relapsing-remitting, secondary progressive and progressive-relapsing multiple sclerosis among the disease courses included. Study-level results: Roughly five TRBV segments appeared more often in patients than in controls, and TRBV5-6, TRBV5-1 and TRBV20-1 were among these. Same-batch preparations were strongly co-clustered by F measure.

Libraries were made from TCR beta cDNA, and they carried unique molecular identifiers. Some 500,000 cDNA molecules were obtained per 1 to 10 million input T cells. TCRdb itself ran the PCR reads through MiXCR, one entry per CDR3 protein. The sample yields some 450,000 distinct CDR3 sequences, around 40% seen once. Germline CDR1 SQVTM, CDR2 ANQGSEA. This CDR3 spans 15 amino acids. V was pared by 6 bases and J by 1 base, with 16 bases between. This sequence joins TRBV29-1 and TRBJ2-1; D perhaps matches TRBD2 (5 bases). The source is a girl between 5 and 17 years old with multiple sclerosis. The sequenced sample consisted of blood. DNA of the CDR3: TGCAGCGTGGAACTAGGCGGTAGGTCCTACAATGAGCAGTTCTTC. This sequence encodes CSVELGGRSYNEQFF.